In this sample, the clone carrying this T cell receptor beta chain turned up a few times. These data originate in a study of OX40 agonist ivuxolimab in advanced cancers. The CDR3 covers 16 residues. Trimming cost V 1 base and J 4 bases; bases outside gene matches: 6. Germline V gene sequence: CDR1 SEHNR, CDR2 FQNEAQ (reference sequence). Assay: immunoSEQ multiplex PCR; the TCRdb copy retains only in-frame clones and omits some. Of approximately 84,000 clones listed, just over 85% were seen once; the top ten hold roughly 2%. J is TRBJ2-1 and V is TRBV7-9; 8 bases are a match to TRBD1. The receptor was isolated from an adult with an advanced solid tumor such as melanoma, head and neck, liver or kidney cancer. This sample comprised CD4+ or CD8+ T cells sorted from blood, obtained in a trial of the OX40 agonist ivuxolimab. The CDR3 is CASSLVRTGLYNEQFF. The CDR3 region has the DNA TGTGCCAGCAGCTTAGTTAGGACAGGGTTATACAATGAGCAGTTCTTC.